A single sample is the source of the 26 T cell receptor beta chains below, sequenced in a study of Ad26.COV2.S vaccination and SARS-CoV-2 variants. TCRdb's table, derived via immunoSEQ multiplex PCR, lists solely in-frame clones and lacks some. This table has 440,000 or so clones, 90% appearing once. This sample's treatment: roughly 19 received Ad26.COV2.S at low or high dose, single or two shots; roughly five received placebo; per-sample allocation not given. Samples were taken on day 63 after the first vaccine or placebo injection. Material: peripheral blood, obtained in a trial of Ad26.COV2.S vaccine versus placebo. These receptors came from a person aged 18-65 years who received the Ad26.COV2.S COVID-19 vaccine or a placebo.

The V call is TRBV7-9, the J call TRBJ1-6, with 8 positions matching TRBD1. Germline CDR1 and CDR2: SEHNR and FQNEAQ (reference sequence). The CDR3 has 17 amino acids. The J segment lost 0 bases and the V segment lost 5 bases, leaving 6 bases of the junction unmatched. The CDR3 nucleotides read TGTGCCAGCAGCCCCCCGGACAGGGCCTCCTATAATTCACCCCTCCACTTT. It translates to CASSPPDRASYNSPLHF.

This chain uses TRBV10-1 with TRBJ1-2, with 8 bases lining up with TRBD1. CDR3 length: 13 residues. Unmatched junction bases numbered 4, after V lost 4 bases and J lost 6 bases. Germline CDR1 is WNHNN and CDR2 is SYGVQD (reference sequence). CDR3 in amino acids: CASSGGQVDGYTF. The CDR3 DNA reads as TGCGCCAGCAGTGGGGGACAGGTGGATGGCTACACCTTC.

The CDR3 is CASSLWRSPLHF. As DNA, the CDR3 is TGTGCCAGCAGTTTATGGCGTTCACCCCTCCACTTT. The rearrangement uses TRBV28 and TRBJ1-6; D gene uncertain. CDR3 length: 12 amino acids. V lost 0 bases to trimming and J lost 9 bases, with 3 bases between them. CDR1 and CDR2 from the germline V gene are MDHEN and SYDVKM.

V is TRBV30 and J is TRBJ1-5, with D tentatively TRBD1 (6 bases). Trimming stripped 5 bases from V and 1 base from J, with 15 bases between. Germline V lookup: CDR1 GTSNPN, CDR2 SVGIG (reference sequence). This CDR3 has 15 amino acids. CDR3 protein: CAWGTGLSSNQPQHF. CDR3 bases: TGTGCCTGGGGAACAGGGCTGTCGAGCAATCAGCCCCAGCATTTT.

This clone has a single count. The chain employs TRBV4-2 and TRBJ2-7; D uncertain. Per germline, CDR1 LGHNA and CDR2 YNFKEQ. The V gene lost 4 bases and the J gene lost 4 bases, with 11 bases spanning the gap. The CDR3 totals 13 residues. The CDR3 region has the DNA TGTGCCAGCAGCCTAACTCCGGTTTACGAGCAGTACTTC. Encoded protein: CASSLTPVYEQYF.

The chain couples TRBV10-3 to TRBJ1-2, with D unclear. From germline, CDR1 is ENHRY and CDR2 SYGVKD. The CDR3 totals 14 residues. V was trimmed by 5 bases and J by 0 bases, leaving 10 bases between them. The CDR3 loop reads CAISRDTTNYGYTF. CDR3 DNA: TGTGCCATCAGTCGAGACACAACTAACTATGGCTACACCTTC.

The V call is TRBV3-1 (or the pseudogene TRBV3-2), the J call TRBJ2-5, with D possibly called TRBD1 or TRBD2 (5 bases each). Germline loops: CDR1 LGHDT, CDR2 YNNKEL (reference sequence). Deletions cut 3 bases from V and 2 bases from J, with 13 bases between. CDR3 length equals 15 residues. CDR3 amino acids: CASSQVGTPQETQYF. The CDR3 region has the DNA TGTGCCAGCAGCCAGGTGGGGACCCCACAAGAGACCCAGTACTTC.

This CDR3 is CASSPRLAGVGNEQFF. The DNA for the CDR3 is TGCGCCAGCAGCCCCCGACTAGCGGGAGTCGGCAATGAGCAGTTCTTC. This rearrangement joins TRBV4-1 to TRBJ2-1; TRBD2 matches at 12 bases. Germline V gene lookup returns CDR1 MGHRA and CDR2 YSYEKL. J lost 6 bases, V lost 4 bases, and 7 bases had no gene match. The CDR3 runs to 16 residues.

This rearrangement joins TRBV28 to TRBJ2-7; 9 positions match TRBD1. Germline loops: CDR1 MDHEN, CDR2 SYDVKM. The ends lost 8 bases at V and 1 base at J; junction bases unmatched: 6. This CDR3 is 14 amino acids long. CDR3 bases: TGTGCCAGCGGGAGACAGGGGGGTTCCTACGAGCAGTACTTC. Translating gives CASGRQGGSYEQYF.

The CDR3 DNA reads as TGTGCCAGCATGGGGACTCGAAACTACGAGCAGTACTTC. This gives the protein CASMGTRNYEQYF. The gene calls are TRBV28 and TRBJ2-7, with D tentatively TRBD2 (6 bases). This CDR3 spans 13 amino acids. Trimming pared 7 bases from V and 3 bases from J, leaving 13 bases between. CDR1 is MDHEN and CDR2 is SYDVKM in the germline V gene. Full variable domain (remainder filled in from reference TRBV28 and TRBJ2-7): DVKVTQSSRYLVKRTGEKVFLECVQDMDHENMFWYRQDPGLGLRLIYFSYDVKMKEKGDIPEGYSVSREKKERFSLILESASTNQTSMYLCASMGTRNYEQYFGPGTRLTVT.

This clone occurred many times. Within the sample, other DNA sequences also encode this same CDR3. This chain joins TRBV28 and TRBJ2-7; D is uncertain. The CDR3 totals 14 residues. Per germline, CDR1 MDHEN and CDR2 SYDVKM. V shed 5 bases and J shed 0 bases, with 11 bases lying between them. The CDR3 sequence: CASSPPSGSYEQYF. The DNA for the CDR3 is TGTGCCAGCAGTCCACCGTCTGGCTCCTACGAGCAGTACTTC.

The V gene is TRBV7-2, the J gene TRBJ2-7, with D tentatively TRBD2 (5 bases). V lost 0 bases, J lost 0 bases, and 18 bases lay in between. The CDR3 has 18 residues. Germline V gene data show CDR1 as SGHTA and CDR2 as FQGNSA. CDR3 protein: CASSLALLTTQSSYEQYF. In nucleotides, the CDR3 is TGTGCCAGCAGCTTAGCGCTTTTGACTACCCAGAGCTCCTACGAGCAGTACTTC.

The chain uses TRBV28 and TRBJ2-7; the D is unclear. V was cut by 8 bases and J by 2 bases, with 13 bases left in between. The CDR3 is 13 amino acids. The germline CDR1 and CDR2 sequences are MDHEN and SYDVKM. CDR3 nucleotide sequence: TGTGCCAGCGGGTCATCCCCTACCTACGAGCAGTACTTC. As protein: CASGSSPTYEQYF.

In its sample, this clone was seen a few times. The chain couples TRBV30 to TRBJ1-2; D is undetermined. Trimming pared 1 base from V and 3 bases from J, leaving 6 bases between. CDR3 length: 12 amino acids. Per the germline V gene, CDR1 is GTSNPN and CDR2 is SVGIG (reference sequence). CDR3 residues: CAWSADHYGYTF. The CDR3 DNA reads TGTGCCTGGAGTGCAGATCACTATGGCTACACCTTC.

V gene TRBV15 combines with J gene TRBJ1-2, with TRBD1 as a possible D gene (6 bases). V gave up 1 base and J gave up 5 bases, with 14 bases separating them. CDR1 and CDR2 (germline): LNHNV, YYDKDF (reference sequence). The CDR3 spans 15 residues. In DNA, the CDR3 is TGTGCCACCAGCAGAGCGACAGGTGACTTTTATGGCTACACCTTC. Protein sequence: CATSRATGDFYGYTF.

The CDR3 sequence is CSVEVGTETYEQYF. In nucleotides, the CDR3 is TGCAGCGTTGAGGTAGGGACAGAAACCTACGAGCAGTACTTC. The rearrangement uses TRBV29-1 and TRBJ2-7, with 7 bases fitting TRBD1. V gave up 3 bases and J gave up 2 bases; unmatched junction bases: 7. Looked up from germline, CDR1 is SQVTM and CDR2 is ANQGSEA. The CDR3 runs to 14 residues.

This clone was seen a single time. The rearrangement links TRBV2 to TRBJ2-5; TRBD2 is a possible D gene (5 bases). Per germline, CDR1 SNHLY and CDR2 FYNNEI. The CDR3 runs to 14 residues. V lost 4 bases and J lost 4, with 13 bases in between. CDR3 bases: TGTGCCAGCAGTGGGGAGCTGTCGGGAGAGACCCAGTACTTC. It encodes CASSGELSGETQYF.

In nucleotides, the CDR3 is TGTGCCAGCAGCTTCGGCCGAATCCGACAGGGGAAAGGGAACACTGAAGCTTTCTTT. Translation: CASSFGRIRQGKGNTEAFF. This chain uses TRBV11-2 with TRBJ1-1, with TRBD1 matching 8 bases. Trimming cost V 3 bases and J 1 base; bases outside gene matches: 16. CDR1 is SGHAT, CDR2 FQNNGV, per germline. This CDR3 has 19 residues. The whole variable domain, remainder taken from reference TRBV11-2 and TRBJ1-1, is EAGVAQSPRYKIIEKRQSVAFWCNPISGHATLYWYQQILGQGPKLLIQFQNNGVVDDSQLPKDRFSAERLKGVDSTLKIQPAKLEDSAVYLCASSFGRIRQGKGNTEAFFGQGTRLTVV.

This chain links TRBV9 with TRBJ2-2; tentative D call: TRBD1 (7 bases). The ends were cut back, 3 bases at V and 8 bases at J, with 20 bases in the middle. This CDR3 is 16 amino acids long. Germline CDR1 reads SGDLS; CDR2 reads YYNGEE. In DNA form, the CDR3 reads TGTGCCAGCAGCGCAGGGGGGACCCCTCCCGCGGGGGAGCTGTTTTTT. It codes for CASSAGGTPPAGELFF.

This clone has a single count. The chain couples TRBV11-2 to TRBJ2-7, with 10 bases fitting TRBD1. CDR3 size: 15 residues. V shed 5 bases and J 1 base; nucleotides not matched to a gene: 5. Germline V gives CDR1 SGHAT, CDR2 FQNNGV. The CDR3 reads CASSPRTGGSYEQYF. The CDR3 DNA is TGTGCCAGCAGCCCTCGGACAGGGGGATCCTACGAGCAGTACTTC.

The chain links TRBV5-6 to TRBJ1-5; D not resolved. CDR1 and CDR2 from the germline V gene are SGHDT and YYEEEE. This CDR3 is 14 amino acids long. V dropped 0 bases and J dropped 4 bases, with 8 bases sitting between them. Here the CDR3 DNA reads TGTGCCAGCAGCTTGGGCTGGTTTAATCAGCCCCAGCATTTT. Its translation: CASSLGWFNQPQHF.

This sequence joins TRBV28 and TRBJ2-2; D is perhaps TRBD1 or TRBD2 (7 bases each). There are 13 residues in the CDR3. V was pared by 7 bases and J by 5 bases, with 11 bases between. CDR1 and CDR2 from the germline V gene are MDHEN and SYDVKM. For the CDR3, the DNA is TGTGCCAGCAACAGGGGAGGGACCGGGGAGCTGTTTTTT. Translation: CASNRGGTGELFF.

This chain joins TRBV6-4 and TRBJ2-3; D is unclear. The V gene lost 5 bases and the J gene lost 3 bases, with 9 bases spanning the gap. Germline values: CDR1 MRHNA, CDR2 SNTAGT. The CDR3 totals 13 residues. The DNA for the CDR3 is TGTGCCAGCAGTCTATACTTGACAGATACGCAGTATTTT. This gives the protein CASSLYLTDTQYF.

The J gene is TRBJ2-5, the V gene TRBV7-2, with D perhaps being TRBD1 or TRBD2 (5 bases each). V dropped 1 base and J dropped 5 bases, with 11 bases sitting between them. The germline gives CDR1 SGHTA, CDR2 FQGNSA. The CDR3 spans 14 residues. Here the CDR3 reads CASSLGAGTETQYF. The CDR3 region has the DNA TGTGCCAGCAGCTTAGGGGCAGGGACGGAGACCCAGTACTTC.

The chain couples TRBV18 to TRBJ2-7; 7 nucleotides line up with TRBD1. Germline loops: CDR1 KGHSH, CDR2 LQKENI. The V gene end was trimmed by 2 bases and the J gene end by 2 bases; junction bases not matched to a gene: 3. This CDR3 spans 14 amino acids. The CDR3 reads CASSPGTVTYEQYF. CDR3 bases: TGTGCCAGCTCACCAGGGACAGTTACCTACGAGCAGTACTTC.

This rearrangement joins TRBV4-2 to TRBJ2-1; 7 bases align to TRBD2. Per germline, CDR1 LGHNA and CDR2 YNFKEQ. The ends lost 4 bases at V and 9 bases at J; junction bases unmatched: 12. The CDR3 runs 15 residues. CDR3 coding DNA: TGTGCCAGCAGCCCAAGCAGAGGCGGGAGTGTTGAGCAGTTCTTC. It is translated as CASSPSRGGSVEQFF.